Below, 20 T cell receptor beta chains from the same sample are listed, as sequenced in a study of glioma-infiltrating T cells after dendritic cell vaccination (dated by TCRdb to the mid-2010s). In the paper's terms, the time point label means: after dendritic cell vaccination, including at tumor progression/relapse. The library came from the immunoSEQ multiplex PCR assay. Imported from immuneACCESS, the table was reduced by TCRdb to in-frame sequences with V and J called. These copies leave out some clones; in studies compared against another copy, an unresolved V gene accounts for under half, and the cause of the remainder is not known. For this sample there are fewer than 90,000 clones; around four fifths appear just once. The ten top clones hold 6% to 8.5% of the sample. This sample comprised blood, obtained after dendritic cell vaccination. These receptors were obtained from a human donor with glioblastoma.

The J gene is TRBJ2-3, the V gene TRBV7-2; 9 bases fit TRBD2. This CDR3 spans 15 amino acids. Germline values: CDR1 SGHTA, CDR2 FQGNSA. The ends lost 3 bases at V and 5 bases at J; junction bases unmatched: 6. The CDR3 DNA follows: TGTGCCAGCAGCTTCGAGCGGGGGGCTGGAGATACGCAGTATTTT. This sequence encodes CASSFERGAGDTQYF.

This chain connects TRBV7-9 to TRBJ2-7; tentative D call: TRBD2 (6 bases). The CDR3 extends over 15 amino acids. The germline gives CDR1 SEHNR, CDR2 FQNEAQ (reference sequence). Trimming cost V 4 bases and J 4 bases, with 17 bases left between them. DNA for the CDR3: TGTGCCAGCAGCTATCCGGGACTTCTCGGATACGAGCAGTACTTC. This codes for CASSYPGLLGYEQYF. Full variable domain (outside the CDR3, taken from reference TRBV7-9 and TRBJ2-7): DTGVSQNPRHKITKRGQNVTFRCDPISEHNRLYWYRQTLGQGPEFLTYFQNEAQLEKSRLLSDRFSAERPKGSFSTLEIQRTEQGDSAMYLCASSYPGLLGYEQYFGPGTRLTVT.

This chain uses TRBV11-2 with TRBJ1-2; 7 bases are shared with TRBD1. V shed 1 base, J shed 4 bases, and the junction held 0 bases outside the gene matches. The CDR3 is 13 residues long. CDR1 is SGHAT and CDR2 is FQNNGV in the germline V gene. CDR3 residues: CASSLGTGYGYTF. DNA of the CDR3: TGTGCCAGCAGCTTAGGGACAGGCTATGGCTACACCTTC. The full variable domain, with the rest looked up from reference TRBV11-2 and TRBJ1-2, is EAGVAQSPRYKIIEKRQSVAFWCNPISGHATLYWYQQILGQGPKLLIQFQNNGVVDDSQLPKDRFSAERLKGVDSTLKIQPAKLEDSAVYLCASSLGTGYGYTFGSGTRLTVV.

The chain is built from TRBV4-1 and TRBJ1-3; TRBD1 matches 9 bases. The germline V gene has CDR1 MGHRA and CDR2 YSYEKL. V was clipped by 0 bases and J by 1 base; unmatched bases: 1. CDR3 size: 16 residues. CDR3 coding DNA: TGCGCCAGCAGCCAAGATGGGACAGGGTCTGGAAACACCATATATTTT. Amino acids: CASSQDGTGSGNTIYF.

This chain links TRBV5-4 with TRBJ2-5, with 7 nucleotides matching TRBD1. The CDR3 length is 15 residues. The V segment lost 4 bases and the J segment 6 bases; nucleotides outside the gene matches: 12. CDR1 and CDR2 (germline): SGHNT, YYREEE (reference sequence). Here the CDR3 DNA reads TGTGCCAGCAGCCGTCTCGACAGGGACGGACAGACCCAGTACTTC. It specifies CASSRLDRDGQTQYF.

The J gene is TRBJ2-7, the V gene TRBV7-2, with 12 bases lining up with TRBD1. Germline trimming cut 3 bases from V and 4 bases from J; bases unmatched to any gene: 13. CDR1 and CDR2 from the germline V gene are SGHTA and FQGNSA. This CDR3 contains 18 residues. CDR3 nucleotide sequence: TGTGCCAGCAGCTTGCCTGGGACAGGGGGCCGTGTTTTGTACGAGCAGTACTTC. The encoded protein is CASSLPGTGGRVLYEQYF. The whole variable domain, remainder taken from reference TRBV7-2 and TRBJ2-7, is GAGVSQSPSNKVTEKGKDVELRCDPISGHTALYWYRQSLGQGLEFLIYFQGNSAPDKSGLPSDRFSAERTGGSVSTLTIQRTQQEDSAVYLCASSLPGTGGRVLYEQYFGPGTRLTVT.

The chain employs TRBV15 and TRBJ1-4; maybe TRBD1 (6 bases). Germline CDR1 reads LNHNV; CDR2 reads YYDKDF (reference sequence). Trimming removed 7 bases from V and 11 bases from J, with 20 bases in between. This CDR3 is built from 14 residues. The CDR3: CATTTGTLSGKLFF. CDR3 coding DNA: TGTGCCACCACCACGGGGACATTGTCCGGGAAACTGTTTTTT. Complete variable domain (other parts from reference TRBV15 and TRBJ1-4): DAMVIQNPRYQVTQFGKPVTLSCSQTLNHNVMYWYQQKSSQAPKLLFHYYDKDFNNEADTPDNFQSRRPNTSFCFLDIRSPGLGDTAMYLCATTTGTLSGKLFFGSGTQLSVL.

The genes are TRBV11-1 and TRBJ2-5; 8 nucleotides agree with TRBD1. The ends lost 5 bases at V and 5 bases at J; junction bases unmatched: 10. In germline, CDR1 is SGHAT, CDR2 FQDESV (reference sequence). The CDR3 extends over 15 amino acids. The CDR3 spells CASSRQGLGGETQYF. CDR3 sequence (DNA): TGTGCCAGCAGCCGACAGGGGCTAGGGGGGGAGACCCAGTACTTC.

The chain is built from TRBV9 and TRBJ1-2; D is unclear. The V end lost 4 bases, the J end lost 7 bases, and 17 bases lay between the germline ends. Germline-derived CDR1 and CDR2 are SGDLS and YYNGEE. The CDR3 is made up of 14 amino acids. In nucleotides, the CDR3 is TGTGCCAGCAGCCCGGGAGTTGAGGGTTTTGGCTACACCTTC. Its translation is CASSPGVEGFGYTF.

The count of this clone is one. The chain links TRBV30 to TRBJ2-1, with 8 bases matching TRBD1. The length of the CDR3 is 13 residues. Germline CDR1 and CDR2: GTSNPN and SVGIG (reference sequence). V trimming: 4 bases; J trimming: 7 bases; junction bases outside the gene matches: 6. Here the CDR3 DNA reads TGTGCCTGGAAATTGGACAGGGTAAATGAGCAGTTCTTC. Translation: CAWKLDRVNEQFF.

The gene calls are TRBV30 and TRBJ2-7; 9 bases are a match to TRBD1. Germline lookup yields CDR1 GTSNPN and CDR2 SVGIG (reference sequence). V gave up 3 bases and J gave up 1 base; unmatched junction bases: 10. This CDR3 is 16 amino acids long. The CDR3 here is CAWRPKGTGRSYEQYF. For the CDR3, the DNA is TGTGCCTGGAGACCCAAAGGGACAGGGAGGTCCTACGAGCAGTACTTC. Full variable domain (remainder filled in from reference TRBV30 and TRBJ2-7): SQTIHQWPATLVQPVGSPLSLECTVEGTSNPNLYWYRQAAGRGLQLLFYSVGIGQISSEVPQNLSASRPQDRQFILSSKKLLLSDSGFYLCAWRPKGTGRSYEQYFGPGTRLTVT.

The chain links TRBV13 to TRBJ2-7; 9 bases are a match to TRBD1. From germline, CDR1 is PRHDT and CDR2 FYEKMQ (reference sequence). The CDR3 is 14 residues long. Unmatched junction bases numbered 4, after V lost 4 bases and J lost 3 bases. CDR3 amino acids: CASSYRDRDYEQYF. In DNA form, the CDR3 reads TGTGCCAGCAGCTACCGGGACAGGGACTACGAGCAGTACTTC.

This chain links TRBV9 with TRBJ2-5, with TRBD2 identical over 11 bases. Losses at the gene ends were 7 bases for V and 0 bases for J; bases not matched to a gene: 5. This CDR3 has 15 residues. CDR1 SGDLS and CDR2 YYNGEE come from the germline V gene. The CDR3 DNA follows: TGTGCCAGCGGGCTAGCGGGGGGCAACCAAGAGACCCAGTACTTC. It translates to CASGLAGGNQETQYF.

The rearrangement uses TRBV6-1 and TRBJ1-2; D gene unclear. This CDR3 spans 14 amino acids. Trimming left V 0 bases short and J 8 bases short, with 13 bases between. CDR1 is MNHNS, CDR2 SASEGT, per germline. CDR3 nucleotide sequence: TGTGCCAGCAGTGAAGCGGGCCAAGGGAGGGGCTACACCTTC. Translated, it gives CASSEAGQGRGYTF.

V usage is TRBV6-5 and J usage is TRBJ1-4; 9 nucleotides align to TRBD1. CDR1 and CDR2 from the germline V gene are MNHEY and SVGAGI. CDR3 length: 13 residues. The ends lost 6 bases at V and 12 bases at J; junction bases unmatched: 8. CDR3: CASSPLQGAELFF. The CDR3, as DNA: TGTGCCAGCAGCCCCTTACAGGGGGCAGAACTGTTTTTT.

The chain links TRBV18 to TRBJ1-5; 11 nucleotides align to TRBD1. Germline V CDR1 and CDR2: KGHSH, LQKENI. With V trimmed by 0 bases and J by 1 base, 2 bases remained unmatched. The CDR3 has 17 residues. CDR3 nucleotides: TGTGCCAGCTCACCACCGGGGACAGGGGGAAGCAATCAGCCCCAGCATTTT. Protein: CASSPPGTGGSNQPQHF.

The CDR3 here is CASSAGQFYEQYF. The CDR3 DNA is TGTGCCAGCAGTGCGGGACAGTTCTACGAGCAGTACTTC. The genes are TRBV2 and TRBJ2-7, with TRBD1 matching 7 bases. This CDR3 contains 13 residues. J lost 3 bases, V lost 4 bases, and 3 bases had no gene match. The V gene's germline CDR1 is SNHLY and CDR2 FYNNEI.

CDR3 nucleotides: TGTGCCAGCAGCTATGGGGGACTAGCGGGGGCCACCGGGGAGCTGTTTTTT. Amino acids: CASSYGGLAGATGELFF. The rearrangement uses TRBV5-4 and TRBJ2-2, with TRBD2 identical over 14 bases. Trimming cost V 3 bases and J 4 bases; bases outside gene matches: 5. The germline gives CDR1 SGHNT, CDR2 YYREEE (reference sequence). The CDR3 spans 17 residues. The full variable domain, in which reference TRBV5-4 and TRBJ2-2 provide the parts outside the CDR3, is ETGVTQSPTHLIKTRGQQVTLRCSSQSGHNTVSWYQQALGQGPQFIFQYYREEENGRGNFPPRFSGLQFPNYSSELNVNALELDDSALYLCASSYGGLAGATGELFFGEGSRLTVL.

The V call is TRBV4-2, the J call TRBJ1-2, with a tentative D call TRBD1 (6 bases). The germline CDR1 and CDR2 sequences are LGHNA and YNFKEQ. The CDR3 runs 13 residues. With 4 bases removed from V and 8 bases from J, the gap between germline ends came to 14 bases. The CDR3 DNA sequence: TGTGCCAGCAGCCCCTCTTCCAGGGGCGGCTACACCTTC. Protein sequence: CASSPSSRGGYTF.

J is TRBJ2-6 and V is TRBV11-2; D not resolved. The V and J ends lost 5 bases and 0 bases respectively, with 8 bases between them. The CDR3 is 15 amino acids. Germline V gene sequence: CDR1 SGHAT, CDR2 FQNNGV. CDR3 nucleotides: TGTGCCAGCAGCAGTCACGGCTCTGGGGCCAACGTCCTGACTTTC. It is translated as CASSSHGSGANVLTF.